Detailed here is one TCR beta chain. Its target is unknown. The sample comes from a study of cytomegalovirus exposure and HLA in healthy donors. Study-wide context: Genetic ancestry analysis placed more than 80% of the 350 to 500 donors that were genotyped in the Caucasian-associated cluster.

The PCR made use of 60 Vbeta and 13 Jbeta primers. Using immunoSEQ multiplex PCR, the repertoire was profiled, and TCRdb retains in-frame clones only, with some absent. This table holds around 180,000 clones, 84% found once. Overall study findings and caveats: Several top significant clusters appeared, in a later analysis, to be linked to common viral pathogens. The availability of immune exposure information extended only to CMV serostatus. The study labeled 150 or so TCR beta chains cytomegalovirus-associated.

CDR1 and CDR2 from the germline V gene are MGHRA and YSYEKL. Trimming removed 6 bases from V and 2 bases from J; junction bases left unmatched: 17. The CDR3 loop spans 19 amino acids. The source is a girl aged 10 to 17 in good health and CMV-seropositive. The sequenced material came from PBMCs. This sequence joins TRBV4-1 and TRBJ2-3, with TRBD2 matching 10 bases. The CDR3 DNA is TGCGCCAGCAGTTCAAGGCTAGCGGGGGCCCACCTCCTCACAGATACGCAGTATTTT. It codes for CASSSRLAGAHLLTDTQYF.